This TCR beta chain was identified in a study of beta chain features in type 1 diabetes. The study reverse transcribed the entire isolated RNA, so it sequenced expressed TCRB transcripts. Profiled with immunoSEQ multiplex PCR; TCRdb holds only in-frame clones, not every one. The table has some 99,000 clones, 40% seen once; the top ten hold approximately 0.065%. With regard to this clone: Its target is unknown.

General study results and limits: Although PCR might favor shorter templates, it would do so equally in patients and controls. Naive, central memory and Treg TCRB repertoires seemed to resemble each other more closely in patients than they did in healthy donors. Junctions at VDJ sites from type 1 diabetes patients had fewer insertions and more deletions.

The TCR was taken from a woman aged 18 to 35 in good health. What was sequenced was stem cell memory CD4+ T cells from blood.

The CDR3 coding sequence is TGTGCCAGCAGCTTAGGGACTAGCGGGAGCAGCTCCTACAATGAGCAGTTCTTC. Translating gives CASSLGTSGSSSYNEQFF. The chain combines TRBV7-9 with TRBJ2-1; 13 nucleotides match TRBD2. Per germline, CDR1 SEHNR and CDR2 FQNEAQ (reference sequence). V shed 1 base and J 0 bases; nucleotides not matched to a gene: 3. The CDR3 runs 18 residues.